The present T cell receptor (beta chain) was sequenced within a study of blood T cell repertoires in COVID-19 (dated by TCRdb to the early 2020s). With regard to the full study: Collaborator samples came from the United States, Italy and Spain and covered acute and convalescent phases of COVID-19. The samples were drawn from two sources: the first 160 participants of the ongoing ImmuneRACE study, and 1,000 to 1,500 subjects contributed by 6 global collaborators. The dataset comprised deeply sampled blood TCRbeta repertoires from subjects exposed to, actively infected with, or recovered from COVID-19. Sample metadata almost always included a de-identified subject ID, COVID-19 status, age in years and sex. A freely available public database, intended as a resource for researchers studying the immune response to SARS-CoV-2, is where the repertoires were released. Where available, HLA class I and class II types were obtained from metadata supplied by the sample provider rather than from assay-based typing. The material from the prospective study consisted of cDNA or gDNA derived from T cells, B-cell-depleted T cells, or PBMCs.

Trimming at the junction amounts to 0 bases on V and 3 bases on J, and the germline ends lie 11 bases apart. The CDR3 holds 15 amino acids from the cysteine to the phenylalanine. The kept DNA is CDR3 alone, 45 bases in frame from the first base. The germline V gene (reference sequence) supplies CDR1 SEHNR and CDR2 FQNEAQ. To note about this clone: This clone's antigen is unknown. No clone much larger than this one lies a single base away; base qualities are absent.

One collaborating source in Seattle enrolled patients while the patients were actively infected and followed the patients over time throughout the course of disease. Collaborating institutions collected whole blood in K2EDTA tubes following their own protocols. Collaborator samples were shipped for TCRbeta analysis as frozen whole blood, isolated PBMCs, or DNA extracted from either sample type. General conclusions and limits of the study: Clinical and demographic metadata were provided uncurated, with the amount varying by source and participant.

TCRbeta CDR3 regions were amplified from genomic DNA using the immunoSEQ Assay, a bias-controlled multiplex PCR. As for how the authors treated the data: The number of nucleated cells in each sample was estimated from the amplification of reference gene primers within the assay. To quantify the absolute abundance of each unique TCRbeta CDR3 rearrangement, sequence reads were collapsed and filtered. Productive Simpson clonality was computed per sample as the square root of Simpson's diversity index over productive rearrangements. Entries here come from immuneACCESS through TCRdb and include only in-frame sequences with V and J called. Some clones fail to appear in such tables; in the studies checked, an unresolved V gene covers under half of the shortfall, and the cause of the remainder is unknown. The DNA gave D and trimming, while V, J and clone size come from that table. The sample includes approximately 250,000 clones, with approximately 89% observed a single time. 10% of the sample rests with the top ten.

The material sequenced was peripheral blood. The TCR sequence derives from a woman in her seventies with COVID-19, enrolled during active disease. Recombination connected TRBV7-9 to TRBJ1-1; D gene: possibly TRBD1, on 5 matching bases. The CDR3 sequence is CASSLARGKYTEAFF. DNA sequence: TGTGCCAGCAGCTTAGCGCGGGGGAAGTACACTGAAGCTTTCTTT.